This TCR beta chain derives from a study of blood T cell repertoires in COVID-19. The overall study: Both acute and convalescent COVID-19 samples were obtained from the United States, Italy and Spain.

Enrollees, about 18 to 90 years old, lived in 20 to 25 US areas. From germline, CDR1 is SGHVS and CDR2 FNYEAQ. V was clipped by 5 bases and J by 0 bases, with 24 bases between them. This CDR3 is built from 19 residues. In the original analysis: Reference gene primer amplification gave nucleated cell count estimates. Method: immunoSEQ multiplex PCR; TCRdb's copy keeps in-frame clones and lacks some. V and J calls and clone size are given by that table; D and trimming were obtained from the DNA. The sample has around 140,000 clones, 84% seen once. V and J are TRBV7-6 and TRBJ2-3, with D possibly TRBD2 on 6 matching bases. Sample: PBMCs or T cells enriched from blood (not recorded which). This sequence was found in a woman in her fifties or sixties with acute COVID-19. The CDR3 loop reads CASSPALGGGAPSTDTQYF. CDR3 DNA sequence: TGTGCCAGCAGCCCAGCCCTGGGGGGTGGAGCGCCTAGCACAGATACGCAGTATTTT. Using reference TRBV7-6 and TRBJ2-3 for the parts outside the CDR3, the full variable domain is GAGVSQSPRYKVTKRGQDVALRCDPISGHVSLYWYRQALGQGPEFLTYFNYEAQQDKSGLPNDRFSAERPEGSISTLTIQRTEQRDSAMYRCASSPALGGGAPSTDTQYFGPGTRLTVL.